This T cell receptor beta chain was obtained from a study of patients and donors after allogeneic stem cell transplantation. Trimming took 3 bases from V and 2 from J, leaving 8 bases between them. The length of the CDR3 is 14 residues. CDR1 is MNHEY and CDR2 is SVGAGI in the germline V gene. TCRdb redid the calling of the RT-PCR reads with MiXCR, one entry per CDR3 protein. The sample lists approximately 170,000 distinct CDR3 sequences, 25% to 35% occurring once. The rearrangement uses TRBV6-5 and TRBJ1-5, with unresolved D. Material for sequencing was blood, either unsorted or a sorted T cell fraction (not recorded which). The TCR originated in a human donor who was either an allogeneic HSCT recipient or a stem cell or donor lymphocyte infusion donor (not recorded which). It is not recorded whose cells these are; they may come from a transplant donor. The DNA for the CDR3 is TGTGCCAGCAGTTATCGGCCGGGCAATCAGCCCCAGCATTTT. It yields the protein CASSYRPGNQPQHF.